This T cell receptor (beta chain) came from a study of lymphopenia after photon versus proton radiotherapy. Study results and limitations: Under photons, naive T cells and diversity fell while effector/memory populations rose. In patients who died, overall survival fell as post-nadir TCR diversity dropped more. After lymphocyte nadir, photon-treated repertoires showed oligoclonal expansion, especially CD8+ Temra. Only patients who died were analyzed for survival; proton advantage is unproven.

Some clones are missing from TCRdb's copy, which holds only in-frame ones; the method was immunoSEQ multiplex PCR. The sample consists of some 30,000 clones, 84% of them appearing once. As to this clone: The antigen is not known.

Looked up from germline, CDR1 is LNHDA and CDR2 is SQIVND (reference sequence). V gave up 1 base and J gave up 0 bases, with 12 bases separating them. This CDR3 region has 16 residues. The chain employs TRBV19 and TRBJ2-5; perhaps D is TRBD1 or TRBD2 (6 bases each). This clonotype was obtained from a woman between 65 and 79 years old with pancreatic cancer. Sequencing was performed on peripheral blood, taken from a patient treated with proton-based radiotherapy. CDR3 bases: TGTGCCAGTAGTATAGGTGCGGGACACCACCAAGAGACCCAGTACTTC. Translated: CASSIGAGHHQETQYF.